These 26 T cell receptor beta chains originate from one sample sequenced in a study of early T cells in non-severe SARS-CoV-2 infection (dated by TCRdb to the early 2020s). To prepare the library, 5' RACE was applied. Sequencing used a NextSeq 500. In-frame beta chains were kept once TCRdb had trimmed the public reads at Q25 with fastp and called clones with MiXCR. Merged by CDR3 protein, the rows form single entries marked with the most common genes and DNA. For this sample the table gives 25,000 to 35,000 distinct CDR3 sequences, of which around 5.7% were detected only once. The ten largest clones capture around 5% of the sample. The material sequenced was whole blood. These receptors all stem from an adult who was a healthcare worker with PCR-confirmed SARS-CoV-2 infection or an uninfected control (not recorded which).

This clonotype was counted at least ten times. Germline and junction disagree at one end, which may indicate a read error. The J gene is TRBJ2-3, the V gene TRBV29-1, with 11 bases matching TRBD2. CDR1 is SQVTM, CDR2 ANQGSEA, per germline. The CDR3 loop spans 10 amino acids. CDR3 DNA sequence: TGCAGCGTTGGACTAGCGGGATTCACTTTT. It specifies CSVGLAGFTF.

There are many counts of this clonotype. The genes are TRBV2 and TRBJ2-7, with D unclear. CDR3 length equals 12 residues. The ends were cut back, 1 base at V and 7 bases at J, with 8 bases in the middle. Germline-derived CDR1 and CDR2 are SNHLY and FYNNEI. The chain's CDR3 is CASSEGRTEQYV. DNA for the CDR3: TGTGCCAGCAGTGAAGGGCGAACTGAGCAGTACGTC.

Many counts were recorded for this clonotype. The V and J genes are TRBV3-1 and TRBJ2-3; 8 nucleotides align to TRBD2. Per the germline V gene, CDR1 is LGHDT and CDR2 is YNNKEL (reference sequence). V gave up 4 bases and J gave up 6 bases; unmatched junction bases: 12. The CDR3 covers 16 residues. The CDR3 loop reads CASSRRHGRAGDTQYF. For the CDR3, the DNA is TGTGCCAGCAGCCGAAGACACGGGAGGGCAGGGGATACGCAGTATTTT.

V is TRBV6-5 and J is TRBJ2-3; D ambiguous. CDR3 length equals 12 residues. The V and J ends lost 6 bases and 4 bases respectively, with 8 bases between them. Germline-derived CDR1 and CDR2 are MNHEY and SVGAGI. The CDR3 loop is CASSSGSDTQYF. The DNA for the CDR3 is TGTGCCAGCAGCTCAGGTTCAGATACGCAGTATTTT.

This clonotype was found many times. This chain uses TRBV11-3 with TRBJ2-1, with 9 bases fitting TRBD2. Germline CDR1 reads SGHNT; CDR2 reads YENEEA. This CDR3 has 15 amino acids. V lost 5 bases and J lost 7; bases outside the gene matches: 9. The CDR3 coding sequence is TGTGCCAGCAGCCCCCGCGGGAGGGCCGGGAATGAGCAGTTCTTC. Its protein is CASSPRGRAGNEQFF.

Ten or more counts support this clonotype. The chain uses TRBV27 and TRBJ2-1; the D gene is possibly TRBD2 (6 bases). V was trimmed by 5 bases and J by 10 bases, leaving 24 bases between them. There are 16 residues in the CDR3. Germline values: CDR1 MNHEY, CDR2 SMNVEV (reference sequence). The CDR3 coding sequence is TGTGCCAGCAGTGCCCTTTTAGCGGATCTACAATGGGAGCAGTTCTTC. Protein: CASSALLADLQWEQFF.

The CDR3 spells CSVEGRFGTEAFF. The CDR3 nucleotides read TGCAGCGTTGAAGGGCGGTTTGGCACTGAAGCTTTCTTT. The chain links TRBV29-1 to TRBJ1-1, with D unresolved. The V gene lost 1 base and the J gene lost 4 bases, with 10 bases spanning the gap. CDR1 and CDR2 from the germline V gene are SQVTM and ANQGSEA. The CDR3 contains 13 residues.

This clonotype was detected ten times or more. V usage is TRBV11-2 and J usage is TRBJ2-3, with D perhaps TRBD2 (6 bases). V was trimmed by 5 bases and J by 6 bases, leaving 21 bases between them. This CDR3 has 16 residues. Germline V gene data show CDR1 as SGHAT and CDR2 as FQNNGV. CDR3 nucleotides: TGTGCCAGCAGCCCCTCGGAGGGGAGACGGTGGGATACGCAGTATTTT. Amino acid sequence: CASSPSEGRRWDTQYF.

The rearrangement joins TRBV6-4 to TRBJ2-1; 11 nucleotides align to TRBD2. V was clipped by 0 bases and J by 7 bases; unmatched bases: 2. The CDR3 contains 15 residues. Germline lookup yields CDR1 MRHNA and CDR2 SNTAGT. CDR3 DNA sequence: TGTGCCAGCAGTGACTCGACTAGCGGGAATAATGAGCAGTTCTTC. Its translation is CASSDSTSGNNEQFF.

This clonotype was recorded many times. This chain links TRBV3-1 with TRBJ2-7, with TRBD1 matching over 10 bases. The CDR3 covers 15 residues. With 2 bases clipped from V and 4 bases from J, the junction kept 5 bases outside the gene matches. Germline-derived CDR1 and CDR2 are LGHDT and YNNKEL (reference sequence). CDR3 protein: CASSQKPGQGYEQYF. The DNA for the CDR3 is TGTGCCAGCAGCCAAAAACCGGGACAGGGGTACGAGCAGTACTTC.

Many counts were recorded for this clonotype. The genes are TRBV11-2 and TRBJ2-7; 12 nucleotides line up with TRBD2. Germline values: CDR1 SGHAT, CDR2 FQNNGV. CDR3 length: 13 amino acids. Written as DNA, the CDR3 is TGTGCCAGCAGCTCTAGACTAGCGGGAGATGAGGACGTC. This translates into CASSSRLAGDEDV.

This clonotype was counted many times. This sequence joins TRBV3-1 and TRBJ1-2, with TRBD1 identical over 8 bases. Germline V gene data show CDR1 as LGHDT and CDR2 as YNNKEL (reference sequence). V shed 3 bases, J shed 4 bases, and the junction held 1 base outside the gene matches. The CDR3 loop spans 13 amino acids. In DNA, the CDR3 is TGTGCCAGCAGCCAGGACAGGGCCTATGGCTACACCTTC. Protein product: CASSQDRAYGYTF.

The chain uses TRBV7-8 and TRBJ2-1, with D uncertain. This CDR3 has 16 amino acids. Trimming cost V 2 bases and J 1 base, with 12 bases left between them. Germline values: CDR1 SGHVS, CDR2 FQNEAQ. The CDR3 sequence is CASSLSGKGSYNEQFF. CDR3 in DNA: TGTGCCAGCAGCTTAAGTGGGAAAGGGTCCTACAATGAGCAGTTCTTC.

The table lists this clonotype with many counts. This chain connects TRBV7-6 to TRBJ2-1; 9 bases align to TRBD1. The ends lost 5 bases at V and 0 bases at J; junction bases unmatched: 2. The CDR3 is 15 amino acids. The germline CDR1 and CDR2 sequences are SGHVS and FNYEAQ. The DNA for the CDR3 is TGTGCCAGCAGCAAGGGACAGGGCTCCTACAATGAGCAGTTCTTC. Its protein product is CASSKGQGSYNEQFF.

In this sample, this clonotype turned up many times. CDR3 protein: CASSPGRGGYGYTF. In DNA, the CDR3 is TGTGCCAGCAGCCCCGGCAGGGGCGGCTATGGCTACACCTTC. The rearrangement joins TRBV3-1 to TRBJ1-2, with D perhaps TRBD1 (6 bases). The CDR3 extends over 14 amino acids. Germline V gene data show CDR1 as LGHDT and CDR2 as YNNKEL (reference sequence). Trimming cost V 4 bases and J 4 bases, with 13 bases left between them.

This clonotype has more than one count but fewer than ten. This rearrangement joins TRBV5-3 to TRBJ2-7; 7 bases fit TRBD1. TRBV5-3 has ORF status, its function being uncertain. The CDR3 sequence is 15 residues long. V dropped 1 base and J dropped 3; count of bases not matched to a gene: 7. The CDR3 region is CARSLCRNRGYEQYV. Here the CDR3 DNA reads TGTGCCAGAAGCTTGTGTCGGAACAGGGGCTACGAGCAGTACGTC.

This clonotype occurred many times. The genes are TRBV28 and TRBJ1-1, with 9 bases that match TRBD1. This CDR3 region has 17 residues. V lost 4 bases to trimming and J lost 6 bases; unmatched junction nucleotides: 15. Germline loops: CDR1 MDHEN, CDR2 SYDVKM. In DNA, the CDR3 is TGTGCCAGCAGTTCTGGAGGAAAAGGGGACAGGGATGCTGAAGCTTTCTTT. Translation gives CASSSGGKGDRDAEAFF.

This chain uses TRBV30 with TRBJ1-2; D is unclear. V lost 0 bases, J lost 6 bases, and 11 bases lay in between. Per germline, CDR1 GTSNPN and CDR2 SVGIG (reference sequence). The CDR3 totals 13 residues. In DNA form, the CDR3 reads TGTGCCTGGAGTGTAAAGGGCAGCAATGGCTACACCTTC. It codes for CAWSVKGSNGYTF. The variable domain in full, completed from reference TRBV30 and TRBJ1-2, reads SQTIHQWPATLVQPVGSPLSLECTVEGTSNPNLYWYRQAAGRGLQLLFYSVGIGQISSEVPQNLSASRPQDRQFILSSKKLLLSDSGFYLCAWSVKGSNGYTFGSGTRLTVV.

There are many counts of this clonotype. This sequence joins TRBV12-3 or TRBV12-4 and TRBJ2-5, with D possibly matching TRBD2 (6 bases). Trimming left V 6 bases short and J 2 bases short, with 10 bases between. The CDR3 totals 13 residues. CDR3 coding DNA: TGTGCCAGCAGCTTCAGCGGGCAAGAGACCCAGTACTTC. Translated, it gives CASSFSGQETQYF.

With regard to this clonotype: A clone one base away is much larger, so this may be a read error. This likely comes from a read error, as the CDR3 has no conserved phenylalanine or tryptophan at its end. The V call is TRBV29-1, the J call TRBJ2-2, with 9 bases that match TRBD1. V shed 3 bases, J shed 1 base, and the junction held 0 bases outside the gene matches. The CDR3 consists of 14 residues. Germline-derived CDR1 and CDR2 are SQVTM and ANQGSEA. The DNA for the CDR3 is TGCAGCGTTGAGGACAGGGGGAACACCGGGGAGCTGTTTTTG. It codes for CSVEDRGNTGELFL.

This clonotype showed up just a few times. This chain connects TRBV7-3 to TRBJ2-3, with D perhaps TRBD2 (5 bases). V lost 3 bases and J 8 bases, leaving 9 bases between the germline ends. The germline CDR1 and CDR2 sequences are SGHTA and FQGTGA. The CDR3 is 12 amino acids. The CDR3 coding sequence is TGTGCCAGCAGCTTCACGGCGGGTACGCAGTATTTT. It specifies CASSFTAGTQYF.

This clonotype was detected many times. CDR3 nucleotides: TGCGCCAGCAGCCTGACGGCTGGGGGAGCGGGAGTTTCAGATACGCAGTATTTT. Translation: CASSLTAGGAGVSDTQYF. The chain joins TRBV4-3 to TRBJ2-3, with 8 bases that match TRBD2. Germline-derived CDR1 and CDR2 are LGHNA and YSLEER. The CDR3 contains 18 residues. V shed 4 bases and J 4 bases; nucleotides not matched to a gene: 16.

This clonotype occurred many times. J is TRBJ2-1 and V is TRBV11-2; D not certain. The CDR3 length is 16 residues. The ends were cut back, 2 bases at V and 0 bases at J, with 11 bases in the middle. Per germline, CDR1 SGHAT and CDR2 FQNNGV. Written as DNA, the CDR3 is TGTGCCAGCAGCTTAATCGGCGGAAGCTCCTACAATGAGCAGTTCTTC. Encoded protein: CASSLIGGSSYNEQFF.

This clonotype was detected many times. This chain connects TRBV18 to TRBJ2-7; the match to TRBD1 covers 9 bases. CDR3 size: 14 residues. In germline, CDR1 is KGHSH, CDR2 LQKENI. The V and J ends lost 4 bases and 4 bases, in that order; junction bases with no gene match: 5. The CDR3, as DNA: TGTGCCAGCTCACTAGGACAGGGGTCGTACGAGCAGTACTTC. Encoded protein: CASSLGQGSYEQYF.

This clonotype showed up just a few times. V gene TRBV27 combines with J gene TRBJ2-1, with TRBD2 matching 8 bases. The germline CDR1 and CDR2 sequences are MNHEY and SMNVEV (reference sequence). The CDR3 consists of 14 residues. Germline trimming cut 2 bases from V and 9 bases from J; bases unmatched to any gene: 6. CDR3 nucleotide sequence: TGTGCCAGCAGTTTAGTTGCGGGAGGTACTGAGCAGTTCTTC. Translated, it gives CASSLVAGGTEQFF.

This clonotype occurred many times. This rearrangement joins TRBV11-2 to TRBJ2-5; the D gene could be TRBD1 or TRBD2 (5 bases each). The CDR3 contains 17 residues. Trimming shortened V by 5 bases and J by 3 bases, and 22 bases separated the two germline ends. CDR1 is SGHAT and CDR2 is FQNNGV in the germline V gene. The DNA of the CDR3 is TGTGCCAGCAGCCCCCGCATCGGGGCTACGCAGAAAGAGACCCAGTACTTC. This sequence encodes CASSPRIGATQKETQYF. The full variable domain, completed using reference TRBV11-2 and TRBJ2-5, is EAGVAQSPRYKIIEKRQSVAFWCNPISGHATLYWYQQILGQGPKLLIQFQNNGVVDDSQLPKDRFSAERLKGVDSTLKIQPAKLEDSAVYLCASSPRIGATQKETQYFGPGTRLLVL.